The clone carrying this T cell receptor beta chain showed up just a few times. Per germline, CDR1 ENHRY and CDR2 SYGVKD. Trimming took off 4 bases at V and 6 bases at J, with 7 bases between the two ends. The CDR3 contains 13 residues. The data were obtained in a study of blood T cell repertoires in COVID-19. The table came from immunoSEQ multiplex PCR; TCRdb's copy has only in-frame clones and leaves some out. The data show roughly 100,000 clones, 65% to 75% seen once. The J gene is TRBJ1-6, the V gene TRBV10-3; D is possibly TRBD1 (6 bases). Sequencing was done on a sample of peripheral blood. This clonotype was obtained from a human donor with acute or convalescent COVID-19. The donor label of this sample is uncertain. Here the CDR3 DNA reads TGTGCCATCAGTGTGGGGGCTAATTCACCCCTCCACTTT. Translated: CAISVGANSPLHF.